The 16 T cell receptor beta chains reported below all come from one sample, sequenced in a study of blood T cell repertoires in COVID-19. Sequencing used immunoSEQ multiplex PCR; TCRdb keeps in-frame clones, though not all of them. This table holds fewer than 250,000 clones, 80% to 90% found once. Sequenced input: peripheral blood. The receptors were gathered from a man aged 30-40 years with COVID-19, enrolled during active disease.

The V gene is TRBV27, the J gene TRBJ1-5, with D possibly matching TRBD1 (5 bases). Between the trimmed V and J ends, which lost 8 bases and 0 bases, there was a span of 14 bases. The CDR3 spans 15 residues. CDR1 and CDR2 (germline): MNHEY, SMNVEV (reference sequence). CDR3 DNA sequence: TGTGCCAGCCTCCCTGGGGCTTATAGCAATCAGCCCCAGCATTTT. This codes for CASLPGAYSNQPQHF.

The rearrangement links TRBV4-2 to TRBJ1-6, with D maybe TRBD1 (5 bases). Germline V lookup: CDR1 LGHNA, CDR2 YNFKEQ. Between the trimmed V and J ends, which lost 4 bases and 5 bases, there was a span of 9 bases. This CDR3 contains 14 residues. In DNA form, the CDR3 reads TGTGCCAGCAGCCGACAGCCCGATAATTCACCCCTCCACTTT. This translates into CASSRQPDNSPLHF.

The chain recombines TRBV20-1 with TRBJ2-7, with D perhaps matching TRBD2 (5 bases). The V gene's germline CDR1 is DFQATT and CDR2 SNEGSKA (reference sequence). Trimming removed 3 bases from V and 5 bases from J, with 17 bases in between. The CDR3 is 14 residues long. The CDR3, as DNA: TGCAGTGCTAGTGATCCGCAACGGGGTAACGAGCAGTACTTC. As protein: CSASDPQRGNEQYF.

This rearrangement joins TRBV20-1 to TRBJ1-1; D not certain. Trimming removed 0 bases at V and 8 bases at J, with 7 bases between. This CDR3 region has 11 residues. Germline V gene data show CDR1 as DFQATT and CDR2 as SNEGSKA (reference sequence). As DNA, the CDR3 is TGCAGTGCTAGAGATCTGGCCGAAGCTTTCTTT. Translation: CSARDLAEAFF.

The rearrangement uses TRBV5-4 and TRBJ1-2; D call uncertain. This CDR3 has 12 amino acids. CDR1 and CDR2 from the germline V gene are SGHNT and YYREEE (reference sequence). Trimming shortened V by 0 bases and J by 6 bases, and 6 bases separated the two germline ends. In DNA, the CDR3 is TGTGCCAGCAGCTTGGGAGGGAATGGCTACACCTTC. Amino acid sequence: CASSLGGNGYTF.

The CDR3, as DNA: TGTGCCAGCAGCCCCCCCCCGGGACAGCAAGCCTACGAGCAGTACTTC. Translating it yields CASSPPPGQQAYEQYF. The rearrangement links TRBV7-8 to TRBJ2-7, with 7 positions matching TRBD1. Germline CDR1 SGHVS, CDR2 FQNEAQ. The J segment lost 2 bases and the V segment lost 5 bases, leaving 12 bases of the junction unmatched. The CDR3 is 16 amino acids.

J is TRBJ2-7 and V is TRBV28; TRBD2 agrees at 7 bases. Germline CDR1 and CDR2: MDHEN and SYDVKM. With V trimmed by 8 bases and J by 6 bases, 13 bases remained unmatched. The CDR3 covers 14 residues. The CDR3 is CASSVAGLGSEQYF. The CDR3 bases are TGTGCCAGCTCAGTAGCGGGTTTGGGATCCGAGCAGTACTTC.

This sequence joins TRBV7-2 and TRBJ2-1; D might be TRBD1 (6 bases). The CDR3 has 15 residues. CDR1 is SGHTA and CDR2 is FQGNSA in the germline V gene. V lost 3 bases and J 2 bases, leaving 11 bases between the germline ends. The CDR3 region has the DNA TGTGCCAGCAGCTTCTCGACAGGAACCTACAATGAGCAGTTCTTC. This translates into CASSFSTGTYNEQFF.

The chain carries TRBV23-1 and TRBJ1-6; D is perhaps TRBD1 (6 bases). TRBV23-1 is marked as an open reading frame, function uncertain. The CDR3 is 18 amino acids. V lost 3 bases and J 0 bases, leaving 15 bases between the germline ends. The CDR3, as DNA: TGCGCCAGCAGTCACAACACAGGGCCGAGCTCCTATAATTCACCCCTCCACTTT. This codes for CASSHNTGPSSYNSPLHF.

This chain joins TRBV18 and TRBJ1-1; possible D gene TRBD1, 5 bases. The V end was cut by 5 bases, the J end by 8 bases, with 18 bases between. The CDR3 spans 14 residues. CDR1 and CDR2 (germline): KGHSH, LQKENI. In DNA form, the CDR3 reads TGTGCCAGCTCATCACAGGAGATCCCAAGGGAAGCTTTCTTT. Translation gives CASSSQEIPREAFF.

CDR3 DNA: TGTGCCAGCAGCTTAGGGTCGGGAGGGCCTCACGAGCAGTACTTC. Amino acid sequence: CASSLGSGGPHEQYF. The rearrangement joins TRBV7-9 to TRBJ2-7; 8 bases are shared with TRBD2. J lost 5 bases, V lost 1 base, and 7 bases had no gene match. Germline CDR1 reads SEHNR; CDR2 reads FQNEAQ (reference sequence). This CDR3 comprises 15 residues.

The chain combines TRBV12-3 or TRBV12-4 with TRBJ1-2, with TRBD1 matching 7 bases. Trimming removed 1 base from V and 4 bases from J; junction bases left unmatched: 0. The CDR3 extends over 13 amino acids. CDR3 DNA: TGTGCCAGCAGTTTAGGGGACAGCTATGGCTACACCTTC. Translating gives CASSLGDSYGYTF.

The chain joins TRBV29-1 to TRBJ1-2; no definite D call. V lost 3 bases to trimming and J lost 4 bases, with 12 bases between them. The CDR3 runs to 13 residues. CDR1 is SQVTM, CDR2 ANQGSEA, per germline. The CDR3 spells CSVDRTGIYGYTF. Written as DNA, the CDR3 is TGCAGCGTTGATAGGACCGGGATCTATGGCTACACCTTC.

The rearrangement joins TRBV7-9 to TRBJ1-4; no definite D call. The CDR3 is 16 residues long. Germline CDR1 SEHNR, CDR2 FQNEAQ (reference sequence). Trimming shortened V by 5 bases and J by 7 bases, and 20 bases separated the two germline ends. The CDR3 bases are TGTGCCAGCAGCCCCTTCGGGTCAGTGGGTGTTGAAAAACTGTTTTTT. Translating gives CASSPFGSVGVEKLFF.

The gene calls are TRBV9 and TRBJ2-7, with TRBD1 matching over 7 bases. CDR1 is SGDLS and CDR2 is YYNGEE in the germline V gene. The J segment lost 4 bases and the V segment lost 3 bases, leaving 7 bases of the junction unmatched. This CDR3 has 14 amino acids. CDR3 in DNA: TGTGCCAGCAGCGAACAGGGGATGGAGTACGAGCAGTACTTC. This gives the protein CASSEQGMEYEQYF. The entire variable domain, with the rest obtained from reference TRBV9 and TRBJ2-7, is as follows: DSGVTQTPKHLITATGQRVTLRCSPRSGDLSVYWYQQSLDQGLQFLIQYYNGEERAKGNILERFSAQQFPDLHSELNLSSLELGDSALYFCASSEQGMEYEQYFGPGTRLTVT.

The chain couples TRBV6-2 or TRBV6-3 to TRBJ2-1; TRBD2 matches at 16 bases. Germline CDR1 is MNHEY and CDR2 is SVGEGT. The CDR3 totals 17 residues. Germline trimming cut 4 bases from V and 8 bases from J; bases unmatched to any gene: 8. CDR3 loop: CASSFGTSGRAGHEQFF. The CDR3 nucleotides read TGTGCCAGCAGTTTCGGGACTAGCGGGAGGGCCGGCCATGAGCAGTTCTTC.